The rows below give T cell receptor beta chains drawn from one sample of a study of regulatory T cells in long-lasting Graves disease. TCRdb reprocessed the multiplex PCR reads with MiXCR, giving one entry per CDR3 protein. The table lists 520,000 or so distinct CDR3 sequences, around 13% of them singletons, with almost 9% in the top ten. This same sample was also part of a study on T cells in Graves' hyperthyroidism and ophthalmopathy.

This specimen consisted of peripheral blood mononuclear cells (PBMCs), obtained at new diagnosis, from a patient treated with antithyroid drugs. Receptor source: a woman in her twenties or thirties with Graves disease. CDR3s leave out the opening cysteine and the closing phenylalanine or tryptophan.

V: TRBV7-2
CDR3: ASSLAPSTDTQY

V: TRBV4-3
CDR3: ASSQDDRAGPEAF

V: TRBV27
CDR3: ASSFIRRGAYEQY

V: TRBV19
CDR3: ASSISYSIGTYGYT

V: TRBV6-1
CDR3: ASSTGTGNKNEQF

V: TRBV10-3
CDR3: AISGMAARTAGGNEQF

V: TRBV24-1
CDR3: ATSAPENTEAF

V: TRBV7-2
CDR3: ASSAGTGMNTEAF

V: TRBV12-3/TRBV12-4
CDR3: ASGLAGNYEQY

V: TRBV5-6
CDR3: ASSFQGDRAGNTIY

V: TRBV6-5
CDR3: ASSYVGSLGYT

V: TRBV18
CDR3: ASSPTSGVGETQY

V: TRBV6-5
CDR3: ASSYLEGANSPLH

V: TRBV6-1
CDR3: ASSRDGVGPQH

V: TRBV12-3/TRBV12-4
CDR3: ASRRDPKGGYT

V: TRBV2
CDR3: ASSDRGNEQY

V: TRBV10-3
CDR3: AIRGLAESTDTQY

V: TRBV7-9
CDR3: ASRPPGQGSYEQY

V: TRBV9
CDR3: ASSGGSGSGYNEQF

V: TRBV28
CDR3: ASSLRWADYGYT

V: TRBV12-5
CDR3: ASGAGLAGTGELF

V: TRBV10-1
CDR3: ASSDFRNYGYT

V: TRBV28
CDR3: ASRGDSDSPLH

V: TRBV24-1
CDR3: ATGTSDSNQPQH

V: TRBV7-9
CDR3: ASSYRRYYNPSGADTQY

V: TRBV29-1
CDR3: SVPPRNEQF

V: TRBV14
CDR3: ASSQDRGLGNEKLF

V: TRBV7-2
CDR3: ASSLIHIYGGASTDTQY

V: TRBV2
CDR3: ARDNPEAF

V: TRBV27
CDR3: ASSLEGIPYEQY

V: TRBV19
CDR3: AGSARVGTQY

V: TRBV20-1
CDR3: SAATPLRVNTEAF

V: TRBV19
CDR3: ASSIREGTDTQY

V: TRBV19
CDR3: ASSITGATYEQY

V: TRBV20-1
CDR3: SARRLAGDPYEQY

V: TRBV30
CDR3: AWSAGGAGSPLH

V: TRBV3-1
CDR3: ASSQSGRAHEQY

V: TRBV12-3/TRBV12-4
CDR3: ASSSGTRYEQY

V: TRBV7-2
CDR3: ASSLKARRLAGGYEQY

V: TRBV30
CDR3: AWRGSGNTIY

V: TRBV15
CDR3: ATSSQGITEAF